The next 22 T cell receptor beta chains were all read from a single sample in a study of shared clonotypes between healthy human individuals. Only in-frame clones appear in the TCRdb table, and some are missing; sequencing was by immunoSEQ multiplex PCR. The sample shows some 1,400,000 clones, approximately 97% of them seen only once. The sequenced sample was naive CD4+ T cells sorted from blood. The sample's subset: CD45RA+ positively selected. The receptors were sampled from a man aged 25 to 40 in good health.

The chain joins TRBV29-1 to TRBJ2-4, with TRBD1 matching over 11 bases. V lost 6 bases and J lost 6; bases outside the gene matches: 1. The CDR3 totals 12 residues. Looked up from germline, CDR1 is SQVTM and CDR2 is ANQGSEA. This chain's CDR3 is CSVGQGGNIQYF. The DNA for the CDR3 is TGCAGCGTGGGACAGGGGGGAAACATTCAGTACTTC.

The rearrangement links TRBV7-9 to TRBJ2-7, with 10 nucleotides matching TRBD1. Germline assignment: CDR1 SEHNR and CDR2 FQNEAQ (reference sequence). Trimming cost V 5 bases and J 6 bases; bases outside gene matches: 7. CDR3 length: 14 amino acids. The CDR3 loop is CASSPEGQGSEQYF. CDR3 sequence (DNA): TGTGCCAGCAGCCCGGAGGGACAGGGGAGCGAGCAGTACTTC.

J is TRBJ2-7 and V is TRBV9; D not resolved. Germline V gene sequence: CDR1 SGDLS, CDR2 YYNGEE. V shed 0 bases and J shed 0 bases, with 10 bases lying between them. The CDR3 consists of 15 residues. The CDR3 is CASSVGAARSYEQYF. The CDR3 DNA follows: TGTGCCAGCAGCGTAGGGGCGGCTCGCTCCTACGAGCAGTACTTC.

The chain joins TRBV28 to TRBJ2-3, with 9 bases lining up with TRBD2. The V segment lost 7 bases and the J segment 2 bases; nucleotides outside the gene matches: 1. There are 13 residues in the CDR3. CDR1 and CDR2 from the germline V gene are MDHEN and SYDVKM. This CDR3 reads CASTSGTTDTQYF. CDR3 sequence (DNA): TGTGCCAGCACTAGCGGGACCACAGATACGCAGTATTTT. Using reference TRBV28 and TRBJ2-3 for the parts outside the CDR3, the full variable domain is DVKVTQSSRYLVKRTGEKVFLECVQDMDHENMFWYRQDPGLGLRLIYFSYDVKMKEKGDIPEGYSVSREKKERFSLILESASTNQTSMYLCASTSGTTDTQYFGPGTRLTVL.

This clone was detected only once. The chain recombines TRBV19 with TRBJ2-1; D is unclear. Germline CDR1 LNHDA, CDR2 SQIVND (reference sequence). This CDR3 comprises 15 residues. Deletions cut 3 bases from V and 2 bases from J, with 11 bases between. The CDR3, as DNA: TGTGCCAGTAGTATGGGCCCGCAGCCCTACAATGAGCAGTTCTTC. Its protein product is CASSMGPQPYNEQFF.

The V gene is TRBV9, the J gene TRBJ1-2, with 9 bases lining up with TRBD1. Trimming at V came to 3 bases and at J to 2 bases, leaving 8 bases not matched to a gene. Germline V gene lookup returns CDR1 SGDLS and CDR2 YYNGEE. This CDR3 spans 16 amino acids. Here the CDR3 DNA reads TGTGCCAGCAGCGGCGGGACAGGGATGGCGAACTATGGCTACACCTTC. Its translation: CASSGGTGMANYGYTF.

The J gene is TRBJ2-1, the V gene TRBV4-3; the D is unclear. Germline-derived CDR1 and CDR2 are LGHNA and YSLEER. The CDR3 sequence is 17 residues long. Trimming pared 0 bases from V and 7 bases from J, leaving 19 bases between. The CDR3 loop reads CASSQEVVANKGNEQFF. The CDR3 DNA reads as TGCGCCAGCAGCCAAGAGGTTGTAGCCAATAAGGGTAATGAGCAGTTCTTC.

CDR3 residues: CASSELAVNTGELFF. The CDR3 DNA is TGTGCCAGCAGCGAACTAGCGGTCAACACCGGGGAGCTGTTTTTT. This chain connects TRBV7-8 to TRBJ2-2; 8 nucleotides line up with TRBD2. Trimming took 5 bases from V and 2 from J; bases not matched to a gene: 4. From germline, CDR1 is SGHVS and CDR2 FQNEAQ. CDR3 length equals 15 residues.

The chain carries TRBV11-2 and TRBJ2-1; TRBD2 agrees at 11 bases. V was clipped by 5 bases and J by 7 bases; unmatched bases: 7. This CDR3 has 15 residues. Per germline, CDR1 SGHAT and CDR2 FQNNGV. CDR3 sequence: CASSPRLAGTNEQFF. The CDR3 DNA is TGTGCCAGCAGCCCGCGACTAGCGGGAACGAATGAGCAGTTCTTC.

The J gene is TRBJ2-5, the V gene TRBV14, with D perhaps being TRBD1 or TRBD2 (5 bases each). The end of the DNA is better explained by TRBJ2-7, so the J call may be wrong. CDR1 SGHDN and CDR2 FVKESK come from the germline V gene. The CDR3 consists of 15 residues. The CDR3 coding sequence is TGTGCCAGCAGCCAAGGGCCGGGGCGAGGCTACGAGCAGTACTTC. Protein product: CASSQGPGRGYEQYF.

The J gene is TRBJ1-1, the V gene TRBV9; D is unclear. V lost 2 bases, J lost 3 bases, and 11 bases lay in between. The CDR3 loop spans 14 amino acids. Germline V CDR1 and CDR2: SGDLS, YYNGEE. CDR3 in DNA: TGTGCCAGCAGCGTTACCACAGTTGACACTGAAGCTTTCTTT. Residues: CASSVTTVDTEAFF.

The gene calls are TRBV7-2 and TRBJ2-3; 10 bases fit TRBD2. Germline V gives CDR1 SGHTA, CDR2 FQGNSA. Losses at the gene ends were 5 bases for V and 4 bases for J; bases not matched to a gene: 6. The CDR3 is 15 amino acids. This chain's CDR3 is CASSRAGGPSDTQYF. Written as DNA, the CDR3 is TGTGCCAGCAGCCGAGCGGGAGGGCCTTCAGATACGCAGTATTTT.

V usage is TRBV2 and J usage is TRBJ2-1; TRBD1 agrees at 7 bases. Germline lookup yields CDR1 SNHLY and CDR2 FYNNEI. With 6 bases clipped from V and 8 bases from J, the junction kept 13 bases outside the gene matches. The CDR3 consists of 15 residues. The CDR3: CASRPGTVQIHEQFF. As DNA, the CDR3 is TGTGCCAGCAGACCCGGGACAGTCCAGATCCATGAGCAGTTCTTC.

With respect to this clone: A junction end diverges from the germline sequence, so it may reflect a read error. Other nucleotide sequences in the sample specify the same CDR3. This chain links TRBV5-6 with TRBJ2-1, with D hard to call. Germline CDR1 and CDR2: SGHDT and YYEEEE. The CDR3 loop spans 15 amino acids. CDR3 nucleotide sequence: TGTGCCAGCAGCTTGCGGGTATTGCGGTACAATGAGCAATTCTTC. Translation: CASSLRVLRYNEQFF.

The chain couples TRBV7-7 to TRBJ2-6; no reliable D call. The CDR3 extends over 17 amino acids. Germline-derived CDR1 and CDR2 are SSHAT and FNYEAQ (reference sequence). V was pared by 5 bases and J by 5 bases, with 19 bases between. The CDR3 region is CASSQAAPQSRANVLTF. CDR3 DNA sequence: TGTGCCAGCAGCCAGGCGGCGCCACAAAGTCGGGCCAACGTCCTGACTTTC.

The V gene is TRBV5-6, the J gene TRBJ1-5; D gene ambiguous. V lost 3 bases, J lost 6 bases, and 13 bases lay in between. This CDR3 spans 14 amino acids. CDR1 is SGHDT and CDR2 is YYEEEE in the germline V gene. Written as DNA, the CDR3 is TGTGCCAGCAGCTCGGACGGTTGGGGTCAGCCCCAGCATTTT. The encoded protein is CASSSDGWGQPQHF.

The rearrangement links TRBV6-1 to TRBJ2-5; D not certain. The V gene's germline CDR1 is MNHNS and CDR2 SASEGT. V was cut by 4 bases and J by 5 bases, with 8 bases left in between. This CDR3 comprises 12 residues. CDR3 nucleotide sequence: TGTGCCAGCAGTGCCCGCTGGGAGACCCAGTACTTC. This gives the protein CASSARWETQYF.

The CDR3 spells CASSVAGVSSYEQYF. CDR3 DNA: TGTGCCAGCAGCGTTGCGGGTGTCTCCTCCTACGAGCAGTACTTC. The genes are TRBV9 and TRBJ2-7; perhaps TRBD2 as D (5 bases). Germline V gene data show CDR1 as SGDLS and CDR2 as YYNGEE. The V gene lost 2 bases and the J gene lost 0 bases, with 12 bases spanning the gap. The CDR3 is 15 residues long.

The rearrangement uses TRBV2 and TRBJ1-2; 7 bases map to TRBD1. The CDR3 is 14 amino acids. Per the germline V gene, CDR1 is SNHLY and CDR2 is FYNNEI. With 3 bases clipped from V and 4 bases from J, the junction kept 5 bases outside the gene matches. The CDR3 here is CASSEQGGVYGYTF. Written as DNA, the CDR3 is TGTGCCAGCAGTGAGCAGGGGGGTGTCTATGGCTACACCTTC.

V and J are TRBV5-1 and TRBJ1-1, with 8 bases matching TRBD1. With V trimmed by 3 bases and J by 4 bases, 8 bases remained unmatched. The CDR3 runs 15 residues. Germline V gives CDR1 SGHRS, CDR2 YFSETQ. CDR3 coding DNA: TGCGCCAGCAGCTCGGCAGGGGGCGCCGGCACTGAAGCTTTCTTT. Translating gives CASSSAGGAGTEAFF.

V usage is TRBV4-3 and J usage is TRBJ2-1, with 8 nucleotides matching TRBD1. With 2 bases clipped from V and 9 bases from J, the junction kept 30 bases outside the gene matches. CDR1 LGHNA and CDR2 YSLEER come from the germline V gene. The CDR3 runs 22 residues. The CDR3 DNA is TGCGCCAGCAGCCAATTAGTTCAGGGGGCGGCACTAAACCTAAACTGGCTGGGTGAGCAGTTCTTC. Translating gives CASSQLVQGAALNLNWLGEQFF.

A single count supports this clone. This rearrangement joins TRBV7-2 to TRBJ2-7; D unresolved. Trimming removed 4 bases at V and 0 bases at J, with 7 bases between. The CDR3 has 13 residues. CDR1 is SGHTA, CDR2 FQGNSA, per germline. CDR3 sequence: CASSSTNSYEQYF. The CDR3 DNA follows: TGTGCCAGCAGCTCGACGAACTCCTACGAGCAGTACTTC.